The 21 T cell receptor beta chains below come from one sample, sequenced in a study of post-analysis software for immune sequencing data. Carried by the TCR beta cDNA libraries were unique molecular identifiers. In TCRdb, the PCR reads were re-called with MiXCR into one record per CDR3 protein. The table has approximately 730,000 distinct CDR3 sequences, about 32% seen once. These receptors have no known antigen. Broader study findings: Patients showed TRBV5-6, TRBV5-1 and TRBV20-1 among five TRBV segments more frequent than in controls.

The source material was blood. The receptor set was obtained from a girl aged 10-17 years with multiple sclerosis.

This clonotype occurred many times. The V gene is TRBV20-1, the J gene TRBJ2-1; 11 nucleotides match TRBD2. With 6 bases clipped from V and 5 bases from J, the junction kept 6 bases outside the gene matches. The CDR3 covers 14 residues. From germline, CDR1 is DFQATT and CDR2 SNEGSKA (reference sequence). CDR3 sequence reads: CSANPTSGDNEQFF. For the CDR3, the DNA is TGCAGTGCGAACCCGACTAGCGGGGACAATGAGCAGTTCTTC.

The rearrangement uses TRBV5-4 and TRBJ2-3; D might be TRBD2 (5 bases). This CDR3 region has 16 residues. V lost 5 bases to trimming and J lost 4 bases, with 20 bases between them. In germline, CDR1 is SGHNT, CDR2 YYREEE (reference sequence). CDR3: CASRPRVTTESDTQYF. The CDR3 nucleotides are TGTGCCAGCAGACCCCGCGTGACTACGGAGTCAGATACGCAGTATTTT.

This clonotype was seen a handful of times. The chain joins TRBV6-2 or TRBV6-3 to TRBJ2-1, with D perhaps TRBD2 (6 bases). The germline V and J ends were trimmed by 6 bases and 0 bases, with 12 bases remaining between them. The CDR3 has 15 residues. Germline loops: CDR1 MNHEY, CDR2 SVGEGT. CDR3 DNA sequence: TGTGCCAGCAGGAGCGGGTCCCTCTCCTACAATGAGCAGTTCTTC. Translated, it gives CASRSGSLSYNEQFF.

This clonotype was counted many times. The chain combines TRBV29-1 with TRBJ2-1; 10 nucleotides match TRBD2. V dropped 7 bases and J dropped 6; count of bases not matched to a gene: 9. The CDR3 length is 14 residues. Germline CDR1 SQVTM, CDR2 ANQGSEA. Here the CDR3 reads CSGGGTSGTNEQFF. For the CDR3, the DNA is TGCAGCGGCGGGGGTACTAGCGGGACCAATGAGCAGTTCTTC.

This clonotype was seen a few times. The gene calls are TRBV5-1 and TRBJ2-7, with TRBD1 as a possible D gene (5 bases). The V gene lost 4 bases and the J gene lost 4 bases, with 12 bases spanning the gap. CDR1 and CDR2 from the germline V gene are SGHRS and YFSETQ. The CDR3 runs 13 residues. The CDR3: CASSPLTGYEQYF. The CDR3, as DNA: TGCGCCAGCAGCCCTTTAACAGGATACGAGCAGTACTTC.

This clonotype was observed at least ten times. The rearrangement joins TRBV29-1 to TRBJ1-2; 9 bases are shared with TRBD1. The germline CDR1 and CDR2 sequences are SQVTM and ANQGSEA. Losses at the gene ends were 7 bases for V and 2 bases for J; bases not matched to a gene: 8. The CDR3 has 14 residues. Here the CDR3 DNA reads TGCAGCGCGATTGGACAGGGGAGCAACTATGGCTACACCTTC. As protein: CSAIGQGSNYGYTF.

This chain connects TRBV13 to TRBJ2-3; 7 positions match TRBD2. J gave up 6 bases and V 5 bases, and 11 bases lay outside the gene matches. CDR1 is PRHDT and CDR2 is FYEKMQ in the germline V gene (reference sequence). This CDR3 region has 15 residues. CDR3 region: CASSAPTSRSDTQYF. DNA for the CDR3: TGTGCCAGCAGCGCCCCGACTAGCAGGAGTGATACGCAGTATTTT.

The rearrangement uses TRBV20-1 and TRBJ2-5; a weak D match, TRBD2 (6 bases). The CDR3 is 15 residues long. Germline V gene data show CDR1 as DFQATT and CDR2 as SNEGSKA (reference sequence). Deletions cut 6 bases from V and 0 bases from J, with 17 bases between. In DNA form, the CDR3 reads TGCAGTGCCATTGGGGACTCCGGGTACCAAGAGACCCAGTACTTC. Its translation: CSAIGDSGYQETQYF.

As to this clonotype: A much larger clonotype is one base distant, so this may be a read error. The CDR3 sequence: CAIRESYGYTF. The CDR3 coding sequence is TGTGCCATCCGTGAGTCGTATGGCTACACCTTC. The rearrangement links TRBV10-3 to TRBJ1-2; no clear D. The CDR3 covers 11 residues. The germline CDR1 and CDR2 sequences are ENHRY and SYGVKD.

The DNA of the CDR3 is TGCAGCGTTGTTGCAGGGGCGATCCAATACGAGCAGTACTTC. It translates to CSVVAGAIQYEQYF. This sequence joins TRBV29-1 and TRBJ2-7, with D maybe TRBD1 (6 bases). This CDR3 is built from 14 residues. CDR1 is SQVTM and CDR2 is ANQGSEA in the germline V gene. The ends were cut back, 4 bases at V and 4 bases at J, with 17 bases in the middle.

The genes are TRBV6-1 and TRBJ2-4; tentative D call: TRBD1 (5 bases). Germline assignment: CDR1 MNHNS and CDR2 SASEGT. There are 21 residues in the CDR3. The V and J ends lost 3 bases and 1 base respectively, with 28 bases between them. CDR3 loop: CASSDPPLKTATRMAKNIQYF. CDR3 nucleotides: TGTGCCAGCAGTGACCCACCATTAAAGACAGCTACCCGGATGGCCAAAAACATTCAGTACTTC.

This chain connects TRBV5-1 to TRBJ2-5; tentative D call: TRBD2 (6 bases). There are 14 residues in the CDR3. The V end lost 0 bases, the J end lost 5 bases, and 11 bases lay between the germline ends. Germline loops: CDR1 SGHRS, CDR2 YFSETQ. The chain's CDR3 is CASSLDTSTETQYF. As DNA, the CDR3 is TGCGCCAGCAGCTTGGACACTAGCACGGAGACCCAGTACTTC.

In this sample, this clonotype turned up once. The gene calls are TRBV28 and TRBJ2-1; D ambiguous. Gene TRBJ2-7 matches the end of the DNA better, so the J call may be wrong. Germline CDR1 and CDR2: MDHEN and SYDVKM. CDR3 size: 20 residues. The CDR3 region is CASSLWAVGKSATRGNEQYF. CDR3 coding DNA: TGTGCCAGCAGTTTATGGGCTGTGGGCAAAAGCGCCACGAGAGGTAATGAGCAGTACTTC.

This clonotype was found many times. Written as DNA, the CDR3 is TGTGCCAGCAGGCAGGACGGCTATGGCTACACCTTC. It translates to CASRQDGYGYTF. The rearrangement joins TRBV6-5 to TRBJ1-2, with unresolved D. CDR1 is MNHEY and CDR2 is SVGAGI in the germline V gene. CDR3 length: 12 amino acids. Trimming removed 6 bases at V and 4 bases at J, with 9 bases between.

This clonotype has only a few counts. V gene TRBV7-2 combines with J gene TRBJ2-7, with D possibly being TRBD1 (6 bases). This CDR3 is built from 14 residues. Germline loops: CDR1 SGHTA, CDR2 FQGNSA. V was pared by 5 bases and J by 2 bases, with 13 bases between. The CDR3 loop is CASSHRTAPYEQYF. The CDR3 DNA reads as TGTGCCAGCAGCCACCGGACAGCGCCCTACGAGCAGTACTTC.

The chain is built from TRBV3-1 and TRBJ2-1; 8 bases line up with TRBD2. Germline lookup yields CDR1 LGHDT and CDR2 YNNKEL (reference sequence). The CDR3 spans 16 residues. The V segment lost 4 bases and the J segment 8 bases; nucleotides outside the gene matches: 13. CDR3 residues: CASSPGGAGAADEQFF. The CDR3 region has the DNA TGTGCCAGCAGCCCGGGGGGAGCGGGGGCCGCGGATGAGCAGTTCTTC.

This clonotype was seen more than once but under ten times. The chain joins TRBV6-5 to TRBJ2-7, with 7 bases that match TRBD1. V lost 7 bases, J lost 0 bases, and 12 bases stayed unmatched. Germline lookup yields CDR1 MNHEY and CDR2 SVGAGI. The CDR3 sequence is 16 residues long. In DNA, the CDR3 is TGTGCCAGCAACTTGGCCGGGACAGAGAGCTCCTACGAGCAGTACTTC. Its translation: CASNLAGTESSYEQYF.

The chain couples TRBV2 to TRBJ1-2, with D hard to call. V was pared by 4 bases and J by 8 bases, with 14 bases between. The CDR3 contains 13 residues. Germline CDR1 SNHLY, CDR2 FYNNEI. CDR3 in amino acids: CASSAFKAGGYTF. CDR3 in DNA: TGTGCCAGCAGTGCTTTCAAGGCGGGCGGCTACACCTTC.

J is TRBJ2-3 and V is TRBV7-6, with TRBD2 identical over 9 bases. Germline V CDR1 and CDR2: SGHVS, FNYEAQ. After removal of 6 bases from V and 0 bases from J, the junction contained 4 bases not matched to a gene. The CDR3 runs 15 residues. CDR3 bases: TGTGCCAGCAGTTATGGACTAGCGAGCACAGATACGCAGTATTTT. Its translation is CASSYGLASTDTQYF. Full variable domain (missing parts from reference TRBV7-6 and TRBJ2-3): GAGVSQSPRYKVTKRGQDVALRCDPISGHVSLYWYRQALGQGPEFLTYFNYEAQQDKSGLPNDRFSAERPEGSISTLTIQRTEQRDSAMYRCASSYGLASTDTQYFGPGTRLTVL.

This clonotype was seen a few times. V usage is TRBV20-1 and J usage is TRBJ1-2, with D possibly being TRBD1 (5 bases). In germline, CDR1 is DFQATT, CDR2 SNEGSKA (reference sequence). The ends were cut back, 3 bases at V and 5 bases at J, with 19 bases in the middle. The CDR3 has 15 residues. The chain's CDR3 is CSASPFSQGKYGYTF. The CDR3 DNA is TGCAGTGCTAGTCCTTTCTCGCAGGGTAAATATGGCTACACCTTC.

There are a few counts of this clonotype. The V gene is TRBV27, the J gene TRBJ1-2; TRBD1 agrees at 9 bases. Germline V CDR1 and CDR2: MNHEY, SMNVEV (reference sequence). V lost 7 bases, J lost 11 bases, and 14 bases stayed unmatched. This CDR3 is built from 14 residues. CDR3 DNA: TGTGCCAGCACCCCATGGGACAGGGAGGGTGGTTACACCTTC. Amino acid sequence: CASTPWDREGGYTF.